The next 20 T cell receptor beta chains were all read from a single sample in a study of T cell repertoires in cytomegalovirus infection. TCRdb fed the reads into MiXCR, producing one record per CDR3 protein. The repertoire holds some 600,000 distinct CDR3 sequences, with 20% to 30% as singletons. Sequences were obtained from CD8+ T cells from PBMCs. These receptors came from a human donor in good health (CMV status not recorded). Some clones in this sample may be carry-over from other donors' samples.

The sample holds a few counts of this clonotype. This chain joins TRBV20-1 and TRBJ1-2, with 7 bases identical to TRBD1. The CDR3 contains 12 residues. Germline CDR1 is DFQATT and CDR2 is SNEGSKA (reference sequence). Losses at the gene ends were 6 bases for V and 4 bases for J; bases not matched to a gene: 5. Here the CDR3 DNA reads TGCAGTGCCAGGGGGGGAACCTATGGCTACACCTTC. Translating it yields CSARGGTYGYTF.

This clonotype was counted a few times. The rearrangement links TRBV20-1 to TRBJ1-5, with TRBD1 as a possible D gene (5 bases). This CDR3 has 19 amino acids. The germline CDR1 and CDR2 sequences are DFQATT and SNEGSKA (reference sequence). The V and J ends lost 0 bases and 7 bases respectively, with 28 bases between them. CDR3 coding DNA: TGCAGTGCTAGAGATTTGACCGAGGTCAGGGAGGGGCCGGGGCAGCCCCAGCATTTT. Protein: CSARDLTEVREGPGQPQHF.

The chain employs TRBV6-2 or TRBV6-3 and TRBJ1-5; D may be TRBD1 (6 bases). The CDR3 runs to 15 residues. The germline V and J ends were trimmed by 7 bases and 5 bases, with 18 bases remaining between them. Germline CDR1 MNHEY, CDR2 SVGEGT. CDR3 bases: TGTGCCAGCAATAACGCCGGACAGAGTTATCAGCCCCAGCATTTT. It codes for CASNNAGQSYQPQHF.

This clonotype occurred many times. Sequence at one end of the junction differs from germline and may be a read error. In DNA form, the CDR3 reads TGTGCTAGCAGCTTAACGCGCTCGGCGAACACCGGGGAGCTGTTTTTT. Protein product: CASSLTRSANTGELFF. The gene calls are TRBV7-7 and TRBJ2-2; D is uncertain. The CDR3 runs to 16 residues. Per germline, CDR1 SSHAT and CDR2 FNYEAQ (reference sequence).

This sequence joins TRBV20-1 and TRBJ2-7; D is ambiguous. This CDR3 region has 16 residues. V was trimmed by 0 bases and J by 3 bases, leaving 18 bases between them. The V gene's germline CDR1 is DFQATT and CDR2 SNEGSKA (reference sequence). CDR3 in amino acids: CSARDQAATTFYEQYV. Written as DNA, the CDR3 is TGCAGTGCTAGAGATCAGGCAGCAACTACCTTCTACGAGCAGTACGTC.

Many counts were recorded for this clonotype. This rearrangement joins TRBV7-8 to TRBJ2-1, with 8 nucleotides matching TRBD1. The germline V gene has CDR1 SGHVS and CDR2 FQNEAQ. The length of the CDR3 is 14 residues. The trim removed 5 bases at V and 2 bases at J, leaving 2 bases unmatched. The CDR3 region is CASSPQGAYNEQFF. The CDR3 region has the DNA TGTGCCAGCAGCCCACAGGGGGCCTACAATGAGCAGTTCTTC.

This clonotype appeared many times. The CDR3 region has the DNA TGTGCCAGCAGCTTCGCGGGGGGCGAGACCCAGTACTTC. Its translation: CASSFAGGETQYF. The V call is TRBV7-6, the J call TRBJ2-5; 8 positions agree with TRBD2. Germline CDR1 SGHVS, CDR2 FNYEAQ. The CDR3 contains 13 residues. V was pared by 3 bases and J by 5 bases, with 2 bases of the junction left unmatched.

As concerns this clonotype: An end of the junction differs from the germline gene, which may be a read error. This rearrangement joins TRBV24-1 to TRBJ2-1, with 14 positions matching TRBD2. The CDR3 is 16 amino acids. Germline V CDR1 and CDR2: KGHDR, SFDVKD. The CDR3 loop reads CVTSDPGLAGENEQFF. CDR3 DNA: TGTGTCACCAGTGACCCGGGACTAGCGGGGGAGAATGAGCAGTTCTTC.

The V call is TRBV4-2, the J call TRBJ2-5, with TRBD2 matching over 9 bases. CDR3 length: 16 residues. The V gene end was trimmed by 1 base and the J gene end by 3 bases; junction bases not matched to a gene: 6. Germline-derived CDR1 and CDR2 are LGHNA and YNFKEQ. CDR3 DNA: TGTGCCAGCAGCCAAGCTCTAGCGGGGCTGAAAGAGACCCAGTACTTC. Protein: CASSQALAGLKETQYF.

The CDR3 here is CASRRIQGNQETQYF. The CDR3 DNA is TGTGCCAGCAGGCGAATTCAGGGAAATCAAGAGACCCAGTACTTC. The chain combines TRBV28 with TRBJ2-5; D might be TRBD1 (5 bases). Trimming removed 6 bases at V and 2 bases at J, with 16 bases between. Germline V gene lookup returns CDR1 MDHEN and CDR2 SYDVKM. The CDR3 spans 15 residues. Based on the CDR3 plus reference TRBV28 and TRBJ2-5, the full variable domain is DVKVTQSSRYLVKRTGEKVFLECVQDMDHENMFWYRQDPGLGLRLIYFSYDVKMKEKGDIPEGYSVSREKKERFSLILESASTNQTSMYLCASRRIQGNQETQYFGPGTRLLVL.

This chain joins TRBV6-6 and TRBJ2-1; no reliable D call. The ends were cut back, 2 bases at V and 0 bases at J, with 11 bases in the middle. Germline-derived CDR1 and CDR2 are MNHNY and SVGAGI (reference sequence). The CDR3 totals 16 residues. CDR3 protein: CASSYMVTSSYNEQFF. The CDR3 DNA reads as TGTGCCAGCAGTTACATGGTCACCAGCTCCTACAATGAGCAGTTCTTC.

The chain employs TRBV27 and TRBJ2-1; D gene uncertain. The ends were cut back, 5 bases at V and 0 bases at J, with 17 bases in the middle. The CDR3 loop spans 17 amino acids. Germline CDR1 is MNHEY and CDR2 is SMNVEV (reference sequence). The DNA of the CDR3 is TGTGCCAGCAGTCCACCCCCCGCATCGAGCTCCTACAATGAGCAGTTCTTC. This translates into CASSPPPASSSYNEQFF.

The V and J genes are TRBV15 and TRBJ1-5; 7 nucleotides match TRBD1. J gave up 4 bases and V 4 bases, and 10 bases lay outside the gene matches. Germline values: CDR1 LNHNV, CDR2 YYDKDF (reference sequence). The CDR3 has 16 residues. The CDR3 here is CATSTGWDRANQPQHF. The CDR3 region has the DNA TGTGCCACCAGCACGGGTTGGGACAGAGCTAATCAGCCCCAGCATTTT.

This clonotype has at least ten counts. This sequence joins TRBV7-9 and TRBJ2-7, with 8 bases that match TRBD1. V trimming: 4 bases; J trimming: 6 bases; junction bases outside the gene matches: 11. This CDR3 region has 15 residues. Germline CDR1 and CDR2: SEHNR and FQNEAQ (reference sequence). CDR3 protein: CASSSRQGSPGEQYF. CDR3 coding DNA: TGTGCCAGCAGCTCTCGACAGGGGTCTCCAGGCGAGCAGTACTTC. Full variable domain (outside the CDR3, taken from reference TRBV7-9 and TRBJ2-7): DTGVSQNPRHKITKRGQNVTFRCDPISEHNRLYWYRQTLGQGPEFLTYFQNEAQLEKSRLLSDRFSAERPKGSFSTLEIQRTEQGDSAMYLCASSSRQGSPGEQYFGPGTRLTVT.

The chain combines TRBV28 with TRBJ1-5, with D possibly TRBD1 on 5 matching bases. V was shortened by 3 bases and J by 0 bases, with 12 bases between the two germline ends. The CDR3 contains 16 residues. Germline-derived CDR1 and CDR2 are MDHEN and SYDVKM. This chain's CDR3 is CASSLAIGHSNQPQHF. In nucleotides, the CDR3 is TGTGCCAGCAGTTTGGCAATCGGACATAGCAATCAGCCCCAGCATTTT.

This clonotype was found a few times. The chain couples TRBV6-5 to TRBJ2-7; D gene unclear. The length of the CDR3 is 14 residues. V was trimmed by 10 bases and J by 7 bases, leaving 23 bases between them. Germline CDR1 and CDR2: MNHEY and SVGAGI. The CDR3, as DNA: TGTGCCAACTCGCCCACGAATACGCTTGGAGAGCAGTACGTC. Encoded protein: CANSPTNTLGEQYV.

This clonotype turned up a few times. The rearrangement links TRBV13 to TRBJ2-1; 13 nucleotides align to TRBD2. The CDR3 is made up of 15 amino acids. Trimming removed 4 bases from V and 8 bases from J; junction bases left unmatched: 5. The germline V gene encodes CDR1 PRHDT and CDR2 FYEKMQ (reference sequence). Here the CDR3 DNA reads TGTGCCAGCAGCTACACTAGCGGGGGGGCGTATGAGCAGTTCTTC. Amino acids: CASSYTSGGAYEQFF.

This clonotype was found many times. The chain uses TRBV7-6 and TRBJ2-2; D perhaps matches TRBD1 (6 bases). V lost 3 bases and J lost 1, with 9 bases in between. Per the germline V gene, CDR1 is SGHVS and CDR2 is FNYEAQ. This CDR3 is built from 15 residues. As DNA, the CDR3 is TGTGCCAGCAGCTTTGTACAGGGGAACACCGGGGAGCTGTTTTTT. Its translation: CASSFVQGNTGELFF.

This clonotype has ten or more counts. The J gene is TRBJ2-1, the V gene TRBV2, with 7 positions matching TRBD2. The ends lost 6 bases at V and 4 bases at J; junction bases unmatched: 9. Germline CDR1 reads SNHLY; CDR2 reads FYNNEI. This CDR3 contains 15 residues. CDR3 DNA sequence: TGTGCCAGCAGCCGAGGACCCGGGGGGTACAATGAGCAGTTCTTC. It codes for CASSRGPGGYNEQFF.

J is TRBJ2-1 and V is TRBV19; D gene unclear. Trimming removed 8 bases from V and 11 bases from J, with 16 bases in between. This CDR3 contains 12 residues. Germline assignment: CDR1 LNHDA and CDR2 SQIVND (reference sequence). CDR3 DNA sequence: TGTGCCAGTGGTGCATCCTCCACCCAGCAGTTCTTC. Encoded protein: CASGASSTQQFF.